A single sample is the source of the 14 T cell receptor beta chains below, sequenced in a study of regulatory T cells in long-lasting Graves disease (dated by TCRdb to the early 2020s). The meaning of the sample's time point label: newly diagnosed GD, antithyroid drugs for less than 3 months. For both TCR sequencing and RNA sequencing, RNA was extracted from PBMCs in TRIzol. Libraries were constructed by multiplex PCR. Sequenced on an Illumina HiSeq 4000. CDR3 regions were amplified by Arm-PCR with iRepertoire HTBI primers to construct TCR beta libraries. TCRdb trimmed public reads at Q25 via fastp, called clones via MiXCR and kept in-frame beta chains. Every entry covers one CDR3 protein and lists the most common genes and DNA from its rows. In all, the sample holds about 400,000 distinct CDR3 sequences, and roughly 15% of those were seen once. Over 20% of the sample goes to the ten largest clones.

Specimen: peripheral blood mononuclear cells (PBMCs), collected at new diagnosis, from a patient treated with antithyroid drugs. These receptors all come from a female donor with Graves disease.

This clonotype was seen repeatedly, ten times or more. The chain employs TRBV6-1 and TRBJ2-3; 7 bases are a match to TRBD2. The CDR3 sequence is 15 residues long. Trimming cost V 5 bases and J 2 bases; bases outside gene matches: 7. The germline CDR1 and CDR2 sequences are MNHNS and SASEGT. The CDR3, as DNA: TGTGCCAGCAGTCGAGCCGGGGGGACCACAGATACGCAGTATTTT. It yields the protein CASSRAGGTTDTQYF.

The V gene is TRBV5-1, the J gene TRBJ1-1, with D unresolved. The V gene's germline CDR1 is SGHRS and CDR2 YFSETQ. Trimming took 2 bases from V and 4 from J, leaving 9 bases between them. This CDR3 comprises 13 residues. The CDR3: CASSFTTATEAFF. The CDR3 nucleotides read TGCGCCAGCAGCTTCACGACGGCCACTGAAGCTTTCTTT. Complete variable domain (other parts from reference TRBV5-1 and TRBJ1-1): KAGVTQTPRYLIKTRGQQVTLSCSPISGHRSVSWYQQTPGQGLQFLFEYFSETQRNKGNFPGRFSGRQFSNSRSEMNVSTLELGDSALYLCASSFTTATEAFFGQGTRLTVV.

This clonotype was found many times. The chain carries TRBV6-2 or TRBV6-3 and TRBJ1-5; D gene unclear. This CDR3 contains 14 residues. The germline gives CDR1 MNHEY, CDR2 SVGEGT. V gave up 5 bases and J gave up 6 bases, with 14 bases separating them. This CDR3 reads CASSEYGESQPQHF. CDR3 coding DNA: TGTGCCAGCAGTGAATATGGGGAGAGTCAGCCCCAGCATTTT.

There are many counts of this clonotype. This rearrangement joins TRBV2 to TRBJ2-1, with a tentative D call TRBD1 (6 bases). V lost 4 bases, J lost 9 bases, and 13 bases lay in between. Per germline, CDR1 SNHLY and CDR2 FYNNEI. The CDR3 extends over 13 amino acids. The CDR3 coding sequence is TGTGCCAGCAGTGGGGGGCTCAATGGTGAGCAGTTCTTC. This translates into CASSGGLNGEQFF.

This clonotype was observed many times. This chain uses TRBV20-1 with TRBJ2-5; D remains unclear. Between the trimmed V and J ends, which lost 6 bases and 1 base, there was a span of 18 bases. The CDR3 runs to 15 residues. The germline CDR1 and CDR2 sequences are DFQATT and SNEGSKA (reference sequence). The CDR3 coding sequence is TGCAGTGCCCAAATTTGGGTGCTCTTCCAAGAGACCCAGTACTTC. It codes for CSAQIWVLFQETQYF.

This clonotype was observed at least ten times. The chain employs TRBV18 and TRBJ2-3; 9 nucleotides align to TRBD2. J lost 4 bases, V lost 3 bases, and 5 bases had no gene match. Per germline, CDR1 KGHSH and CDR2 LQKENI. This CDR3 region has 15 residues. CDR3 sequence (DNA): TGTGCCAGCTCACCCTTAGCGGGAGCCGCAGATACGCAGTATTTT. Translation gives CASSPLAGAADTQYF.

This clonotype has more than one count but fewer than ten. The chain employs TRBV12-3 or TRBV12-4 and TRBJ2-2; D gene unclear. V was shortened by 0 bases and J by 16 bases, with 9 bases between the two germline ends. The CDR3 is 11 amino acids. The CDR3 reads CASSLASLPFF. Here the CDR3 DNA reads TGTGCCAGCAGTTTAGCCTCCTTACCGTTTTTT.

The CDR3 DNA sequence: TGTGCCAGCAGTGGGCGGGGGGCCTACGAGCAGTACTTC. It yields the protein CASSGRGAYEQYF. This chain links TRBV6-1 with TRBJ2-3; 8 positions match TRBD2. TRBJ2-7 explains the end of the DNA better; the J call may be wrong. Germline loops: CDR1 MNHNS, CDR2 SASEGT. The CDR3 is made up of 13 amino acids.

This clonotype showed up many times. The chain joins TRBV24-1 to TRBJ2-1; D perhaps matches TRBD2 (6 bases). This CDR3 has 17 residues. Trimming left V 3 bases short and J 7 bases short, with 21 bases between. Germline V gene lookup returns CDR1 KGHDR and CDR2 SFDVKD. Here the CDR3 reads CATSDPPPGVSLNEQFF. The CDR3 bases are TGTGCCACCAGTGATCCTCCCCCGGGAGTAAGTTTGAATGAGCAGTTCTTC.

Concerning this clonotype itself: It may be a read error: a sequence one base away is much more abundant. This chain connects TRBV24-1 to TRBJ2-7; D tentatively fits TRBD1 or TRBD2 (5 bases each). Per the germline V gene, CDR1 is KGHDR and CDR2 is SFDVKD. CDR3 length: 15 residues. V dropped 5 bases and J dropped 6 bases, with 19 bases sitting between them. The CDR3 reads CATSAPGGAKSEQYF. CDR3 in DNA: TGTGCCACCAGTGCGCCTGGGGGAGCCAAAAGCGAGCAGTACTTC.

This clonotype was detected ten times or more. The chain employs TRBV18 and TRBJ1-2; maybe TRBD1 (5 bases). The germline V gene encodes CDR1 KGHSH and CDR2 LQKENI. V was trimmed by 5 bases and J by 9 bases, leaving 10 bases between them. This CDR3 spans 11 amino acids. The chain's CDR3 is CASSAPGSYTF. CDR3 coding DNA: TGTGCCAGCTCAGCCCCAGGGAGCTACACCTTC.

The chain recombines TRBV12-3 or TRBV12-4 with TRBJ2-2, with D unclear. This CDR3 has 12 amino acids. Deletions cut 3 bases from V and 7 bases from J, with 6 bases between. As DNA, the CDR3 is TGTGCCAGCAGTTTTTCTAGCGGGGAGCTGTTTTTT. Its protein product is CASSFSSGELFF.

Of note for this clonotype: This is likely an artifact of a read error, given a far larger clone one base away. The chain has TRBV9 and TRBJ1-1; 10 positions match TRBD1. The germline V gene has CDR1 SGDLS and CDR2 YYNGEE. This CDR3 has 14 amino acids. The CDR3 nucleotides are TGCGCCAGCAGCTACGGACAGGGGGTCCCTGAAGCTTTCTTT. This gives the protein CASSYGQGVPEAFF. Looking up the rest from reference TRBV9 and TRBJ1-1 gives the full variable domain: DSGVTQTPKHLITATGQRVTLRCSPRSGDLSVYWYQQSLDQGLQFLIQYYNGEERAKGNILERFSAQQFPDLHSELNLSSLELGDSALYFCASSYGQGVPEAFFGQGTRLTVV.

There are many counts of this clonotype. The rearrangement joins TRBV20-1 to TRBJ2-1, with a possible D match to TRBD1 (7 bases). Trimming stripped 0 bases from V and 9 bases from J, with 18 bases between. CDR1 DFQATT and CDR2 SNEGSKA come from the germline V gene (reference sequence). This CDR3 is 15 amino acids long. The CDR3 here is CSARDETAGGIEQFF. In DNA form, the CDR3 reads TGCAGTGCTAGAGATGAAACGGCAGGGGGGATTGAGCAGTTCTTC.